A selection of T cell receptor beta chains follows, all from one sample in a study of spatial heterogeneity in lung cancer. MiXCR, applied by TCRdb to the 5' RACE reads, yields one record per CDR3 protein. The sample contains about 20,000 distinct CDR3 sequences, more than 15% of which appear only once. The source material was lung tumor tissue, sampled at surgery. Receptors originate from a female donor with early-stage non-small cell lung cancer. CDR3s include the opening cysteine and the closing phenylalanine or tryptophan. D genes are given only for firm matches.

J | D | V | CDR3
TRBJ2-2 | - | TRBV3-1 | CASRGTTNTGELFF
TRBJ2-1 | TRBD1 | TRBV29-1 | CSVEGSGGTEQFF
TRBJ2-3 | - | TRBV24-1 | CATSEYGRPNTQYF
TRBJ2-3 | - | TRBV15 | CATSRDDSTDTQYF
TRBJ2-3 | - | TRBV18 | CASSRHLGTDTQYF
TRBJ2-5 | TRBD2 | TRBV20-1 | CSAISGSGETQYF
TRBJ2-3 | TRBD2 | TRBV28 | CASSFPSGSTDTQYF
TRBJ1-3 | - | TRBV20-1 | CSAFGAGSGNTIYF
TRBJ2-3 | - | TRBV5-1 | CASSLSRGADTQYF
TRBJ2-1 | TRBD2 | TRBV2 | CASRILAGHGEQFF
TRBJ2-7 | TRBD1 | TRBV20-1 | CSASDRVDEQYF
TRBJ2-1 | - | TRBV4-1 | CASSLSWIMQVNEQFF
TRBJ1-5 | TRBD1 | TRBV28 | CATRQGGGGNQPQHF
TRBJ2-2 | - | TRBV7-9 | CASRDRLSSNTGELFF
TRBJ2-1 | - | TRBV10-3 | CAISEGAGRNEQFF
TRBJ2-7 | - | TRBV27 | CASSLGIWSYEQYF
TRBJ2-1 | - | TRBV29-1 | CSVGRLVGGNEQFF
TRBJ2-7 | TRBD2 | TRBV4-1 | CASSQGGGLAGVVHEQYF
TRBJ2-2 | TRBD1 | TRBV28 | CASRQGDRDTGELFF
TRBJ2-3 | - | TRBV5-4 | CASSLRLLTDTQYF
TRBJ2-3 | - | TRBV15 | CATSRLTDTQYF
TRBJ2-3 | - | TRBV14 | CASSQGIGGSWDTQYF
TRBJ2-1 | - | TRBV29-1 | CSVDMGDHPLMSYNEQFF
TRBJ2-3 | - | TRBV5-4 | CASSFGTDTQYF
TRBJ2-1 | TRBD2 | TRBV12-3/TRBV12-4 | CASSWTSGTVNEQFF
TRBJ2-7 | - | TRBV2 | CASSRRAYEQYF
TRBJ2-5 | - | TRBV12-5 | CASGADIQETQYF
TRBJ2-4 | - | TRBV6-5 | CASSPFGAKNIQYF
TRBJ2-3 | - | TRBV5-8 | CASSLGLGTDTQYF
TRBJ2-7 | TRBD2 | TRBV20-1 | CSAGRLAEGREQYF
TRBJ1-6 | TRBD1 | TRBV30 | CAFIQGAESPLHF
TRBJ2-7 | TRBD1 | TRBV6-1 | CASTGTAKYEQYF
TRBJ2-3 | TRBD2 | TRBV5-4 | CASKSHGRELVDTQYF
TRBJ2-2 | - | TRBV7-9 | CASSLGKRVNTGELFF
TRBJ2-7 | - | TRBV2 | CASSQSGGSSYEQYF
TRBJ2-1 | TRBD2 | TRBV29-1 | CSVDRGGSNEQFF
TRBJ2-7 | - | TRBV6-2/TRBV6-3 | CASTVRGYYEQYF
TRBJ2-5 | - | TRBV29-1 | CSGGGAGTQYF
TRBJ2-1 | TRBD2 | TRBV27 | CASRTGAGGPYNEQFF
TRBJ2-7 | - | TRBV28 | CASSWLRDSLSYEQYF
TRBJ2-7 | - | TRBV21-1 | CASSNETGREIVPEQYF
TRBJ2-3 | - | TRBV3-1 | CASSPVATSSTDTQYF
TRBJ2-2 | - | TRBV21-1 | CASSKKCREGTGELFF